These 21 T cell receptor beta chains were sequenced from one sample in a study of blood T cell repertoires in COVID-19. The protocol was immunoSEQ multiplex PCR, while the TCRdb copy is restricted to in-frame clones and leaves out a portion. Among fewer than 300,000 clones, 83% were seen once, and the ten largest hold approximately 5.3%. The sample taken for sequencing was peripheral blood. All receptors derive from an elderly man with acute or convalescent COVID-19.

The chain couples TRBV10-2 to TRBJ2-7; 8 positions match TRBD2. The V gene's germline CDR1 is WSHSY and CDR2 SAAADI. Trimming cost V 1 base and J 7 bases; bases outside gene matches: 3. This CDR3 spans 13 amino acids. DNA for the CDR3: TGCGCCAGCAGTGAGTACGCGGGGGGTGAGCAGTACTTC. Translation: CASSEYAGGEQYF.

This chain joins TRBV9 and TRBJ1-6; 7 nucleotides align to TRBD1. Germline V gene lookup returns CDR1 SGDLS and CDR2 YYNGEE. Trimming removed 1 base from V and 9 bases from J; junction bases left unmatched: 4. The CDR3 length is 14 residues. The CDR3 DNA sequence: TGTGCCAGCAGCGTAACAGGGGAGAGTTCACCCCTCCACTTT. It codes for CASSVTGESSPLHF.

V and J are TRBV5-1 and TRBJ2-3; the match to TRBD1 covers 7 bases. CDR3 length equals 16 residues. After removal of 0 bases from V and 0 bases from J, the junction contained 4 bases not matched to a gene. The germline V gene encodes CDR1 SGHRS and CDR2 YFSETQ. As DNA, the CDR3 is TGCGCCAGCAGCTTGGGGGACAGATCTAGCACAGATACGCAGTATTTT. Protein: CASSLGDRSSTDTQYF.

The V call is TRBV5-1, the J call TRBJ2-1; 7 nucleotides line up with TRBD2. The germline V gene encodes CDR1 SGHRS and CDR2 YFSETQ. This CDR3 comprises 14 residues. With 4 bases clipped from V and 6 bases from J, the junction kept 7 bases outside the gene matches. This CDR3 reads CASSTGLEGNEQFF. The CDR3 nucleotides read TGCGCCAGCAGCACCGGACTAGAGGGCAATGAGCAGTTCTTC.

This chain uses TRBV19 with TRBJ1-4; 9 bases line up with TRBD1. Germline trimming cut 10 bases from V and 8 bases from J; bases unmatched to any gene: 8. CDR3 length: 13 residues. Germline CDR1 LNHDA, CDR2 SQIVND (reference sequence). CDR3 coding DNA: TGTGCCACTGCAGACAGGGGGAGAGAAAAACTGTTTTTT. Translated, it gives CATADRGREKLFF.

The gene calls are TRBV9 and TRBJ2-2; 8 bases map to TRBD2. V was clipped by 0 bases and J by 8 bases; unmatched bases: 6. This CDR3 contains 15 residues. CDR1 and CDR2 from the germline V gene are SGDLS and YYNGEE. The CDR3 sequence is CASSVGAGAAGELFF. CDR3 nucleotides: TGTGCCAGCAGCGTAGGAGCGGGGGCGGCAGGGGAGCTGTTTTTT.

The chain combines TRBV4-2 with TRBJ2-7; 7 positions match TRBD1. The J segment lost 1 base and the V segment lost 4 bases, leaving 4 bases of the junction unmatched. Looked up from germline, CDR1 is LGHNA and CDR2 is YNFKEQ. This CDR3 contains 14 residues. The CDR3 DNA is TGTGCCAGCAGCCCCCGGGACAGATCCTACGAGCAGTACTTC. It is translated as CASSPRDRSYEQYF.

On this clone itself: In the same sample, other DNA sequences code for this CDR3. The chain has TRBV9 and TRBJ2-7; TRBD1 is a possible D gene (5 bases). The V end lost 0 bases, the J end lost 4 bases, and 11 bases lay between the germline ends. This CDR3 has 14 residues. Germline-derived CDR1 and CDR2 are SGDLS and YYNGEE. CDR3 DNA sequence: TGTGCCAGCAGCGTAGGGGGCGAAGGGTACGAGCAGTACTTC. Translation gives CASSVGGEGYEQYF.

Only one count was recorded for this clone. The chain combines TRBV7-2 with TRBJ2-7; the D gene is possibly TRBD1 (6 bases). The ends were cut back, 5 bases at V and 6 bases at J, with 17 bases in the middle. Germline CDR1 is SGHTA and CDR2 is FQGNSA. The CDR3 contains 14 residues. CDR3 residues: CASSPVGSGVEQYF. The DNA of the CDR3 is TGTGCCAGCAGCCCCGTGGGCTCAGGGGTCGAGCAGTACTTC.

The chain joins TRBV5-8 to TRBJ1-6, with a weak D call TRBD1 (5 bases). Germline lookup yields CDR1 SGHTS and CDR2 YDEGEE. This CDR3 contains 14 residues. Trimming left V 1 base short and J 8 bases short, with 10 bases between. The CDR3 loop is CASSLNGGDSPLHF. In nucleotides, the CDR3 is TGTGCCAGCAGCTTGAACGGGGGAGATTCACCCCTCCACTTT.

The J gene is TRBJ1-5, the V gene TRBV6-2 or TRBV6-3; D may be TRBD1 (5 bases). Trimming removed 3 bases at V and 5 bases at J, with 11 bases between. Germline V gives CDR1 MNHEY, CDR2 SVGEGT. This CDR3 is 14 amino acids long. The CDR3 DNA reads as TGTGCCAGCAGTTATTACCGCAGGGATCAGCCCCAGCATTTT. Protein: CASSYYRRDQPQHF.

This chain uses TRBV5-1 with TRBJ2-5; D is possibly TRBD2 (6 bases). Between the trimmed V and J ends, which lost 4 bases and 2 bases, there was a span of 9 bases. Germline values: CDR1 SGHRS, CDR2 YFSETQ. CDR3 length: 13 amino acids. As DNA, the CDR3 is TGCGCCAGCAGCGCCGGGACTCAAGAGACCCAGTACTTC. Protein: CASSAGTQETQYF.

Written as DNA, the CDR3 is TGCGCCAGCAGCTTGTATGGGCCAGGAAGCACAGATACGCAGTATTTT. This codes for CASSLYGPGSTDTQYF. This sequence joins TRBV5-1 and TRBJ2-3, with D unclear. V was pared by 1 base and J by 0 bases, with 12 bases between. The CDR3 is made up of 16 amino acids. CDR1 and CDR2 (germline): SGHRS, YFSETQ.

The chain uses TRBV30 and TRBJ2-2, with TRBD2 as a possible D gene (6 bases). CDR3 length: 15 residues. V was pared by 1 base and J by 3 bases, with 12 bases between. Germline assignment: CDR1 GTSNPN and CDR2 SVGIG (reference sequence). The CDR3, as DNA: TGTGCCTGGAGTGGAGGAGGGATTTACACCGGGGAGCTGTTTTTT. It is translated as CAWSGGGIYTGELFF.

J is TRBJ2-3 and V is TRBV5-1, with 10 nucleotides matching TRBD2. The CDR3 covers 16 residues. V gave up 2 bases and J gave up 6 bases; unmatched junction bases: 9. Germline V gene data show CDR1 as SGHRS and CDR2 as YFSETQ. This chain's CDR3 is CASSLGRLAGPDTQYF. The CDR3 DNA sequence: TGCGCCAGCAGCTTAGGGAGACTAGCGGGTCCGGATACGCAGTATTTT.

The rearrangement joins TRBV5-1 to TRBJ2-7, with D tentatively TRBD2 (5 bases). The length of the CDR3 is 16 residues. The germline V gene has CDR1 SGHRS and CDR2 YFSETQ. V was pared by 2 bases and J by 4 bases, with 19 bases between. The CDR3 region has the DNA TGCGCCAGCAGCTTAGAGGGTGGAGACTACAGATACGAGCAGTACTTC. It encodes CASSLEGGDYRYEQYF.

The chain carries TRBV4-1 and TRBJ2-3; 9 positions agree with TRBD2. The V gene end was trimmed by 0 bases and the J gene end by 2 bases; junction bases not matched to a gene: 12. This CDR3 is 19 amino acids long. The germline V gene encodes CDR1 MGHRA and CDR2 YSYEKL. The CDR3 coding sequence is TGCGCCAGCAGCCAAGATAGCCTCCTTAGCGGGGGCCTCACAGATACGCAGTATTTT. Translation gives CASSQDSLLSGGLTDTQYF.

The rearrangement links TRBV18 to TRBJ2-5; the D is unclear. Trimming removed 2 bases at V and 4 bases at J, with 8 bases between. The CDR3 is 13 residues long. Germline lookup yields CDR1 KGHSH and CDR2 LQKENI. The CDR3 protein is CASSPVAVETQYF. CDR3 DNA: TGTGCCAGCTCACCAGTGGCTGTAGAGACCCAGTACTTC.

The genes are TRBV2 and TRBJ2-7; 9 positions agree with TRBD2. The CDR3 consists of 14 residues. CDR1 is SNHLY and CDR2 is FYNNEI in the germline V gene. The V gene end was trimmed by 6 bases and the J gene end by 0 bases; junction bases not matched to a gene: 3. The CDR3 region is CASRTSGNSYEQYF. The CDR3 nucleotides read TGTGCCAGCAGGACTAGCGGAAACTCCTACGAGCAGTACTTC.

The V and J genes are TRBV28 and TRBJ2-2; the D gene is possibly TRBD2 (7 bases). V was cut by 5 bases and J by 5 bases, with 15 bases left in between. This CDR3 comprises 15 residues. Germline values: CDR1 MDHEN, CDR2 SYDVKM. The CDR3 here is CASSPPGGRTGELFF. CDR3 sequence (DNA): TGTGCCAGCAGTCCTCCCGGGGGGCGAACCGGGGAGCTGTTTTTT.

This chain links TRBV2 with TRBJ1-6; TRBD1 agrees at 9 bases. The V and J ends lost 7 bases and 5 bases, in that order; junction bases with no gene match: 6. Germline V gene data show CDR1 as SNHLY and CDR2 as FYNNEI. This CDR3 contains 15 residues. CDR3 in amino acids: CASNPQGADNSPLHF. The CDR3 DNA reads TGTGCCAGCAACCCACAGGGGGCGGATAATTCACCCCTCCACTTT.